Below, 25 T cell receptor beta chains from the same sample are listed, as sequenced in a study of T cells in Graves' hyperthyroidism and ophthalmopathy. Regions amplified from RNA transcripts were the TCR beta CDR3 regions. TCR CDR3 regions were first amplified by RT-PCR with HTBI primers. TCRdb reanalysed the multiplex PCR reads using MiXCR and keeps one entry per CDR3 protein. Here the sample spans roughly 300,000 distinct CDR3 sequences, around a fifth being singletons. Sequencing was done on a sample of blood. The receptors derive from a woman between 50 and 59 years old with Graves' hyperthyroidism.

This clonotype was seen at least ten times. The rearrangement links TRBV7-3 to TRBJ2-7; 8 nucleotides align to TRBD1. The CDR3 consists of 14 residues. V was clipped by 6 bases and J by 5 bases; unmatched bases: 9. Per the germline V gene, CDR1 is SGHTA and CDR2 is FQGTGA. CDR3 sequence: CASRSPGQGHEQYF. CDR3 in DNA: TGTGCCAGCAGGTCCCCCGGACAGGGACACGAGCAGTACTTC.

On this clonotype itself: At one end, the junction sequence differs from germline, possibly due to a read error. The V and J genes are TRBV20-1 and TRBJ2-1, with 12 bases fitting TRBD2. CDR3 length: 17 residues. Germline V gives CDR1 DFQATT, CDR2 SNEGSKA (reference sequence). DNA for the CDR3: TGCAGTGCTAGAGGCCTAGCGGGAGGGAGGGCCTACGATGAGCAGTTCTTC. This translates into CSARGLAGGRAYDEQFF.

V is TRBV30 and J is TRBJ1-1, with TRBD1 as a possible D gene (6 bases). Between the trimmed V and J ends, which lost 5 bases and 6 bases, there was a span of 13 bases. Germline CDR1 GTSNPN, CDR2 SVGIG (reference sequence). CDR3 size: 12 residues. CDR3 DNA sequence: TGTGCCTGGCACTCACAGGGATCTGAAGCTTTCTTT. It specifies CAWHSQGSEAFF.

This clonotype was observed a few times. The chain is built from TRBV10-3 and TRBJ2-3; a possible D gene is TRBD1 (7 bases). Deletions cut 6 bases from V and 4 bases from J, with 17 bases between. CDR1 ENHRY and CDR2 SYGVKD come from the germline V gene. The CDR3 runs 15 residues. The CDR3 nucleotides are TGTGCCATCAGGCCAGGGGGGCGGAATTCAGATACGCAGTATTTT. It codes for CAIRPGGRNSDTQYF.

This clonotype was found many times. The chain recombines TRBV28 with TRBJ1-1, with 7 bases lining up with TRBD1. Per germline, CDR1 MDHEN and CDR2 SYDVKM. J was trimmed by 1 base and V by 4 bases; bases with no gene match: 3. The length of the CDR3 is 14 residues. CDR3 DNA: TGTGCCAGCAGTTGGGCAGGGGGGAACACTGAAGCTTTCTTT. Its protein is CASSWAGGNTEAFF.

This clonotype was found a few times. The chain joins TRBV5-6 to TRBJ1-5; D not resolved. The CDR3 length is 14 residues. V was cut by 0 bases and J by 5 bases, with 9 bases left in between. Germline CDR1 and CDR2: SGHDT and YYEEEE. The CDR3 DNA reads TGTGCCAGCAGCTTGGGGGCTTTTTATCAGCCCCAGCATTTT. It translates to CASSLGAFYQPQHF.

This clonotype was picked up many times. V and J are TRBV18 and TRBJ2-7; D call uncertain. The CDR3 sequence is 16 residues long. Germline V CDR1 and CDR2: KGHSH, LQKENI. V lost 3 bases and J lost 4, with 19 bases in between. CDR3 residues: CASSPVGIGLGYEQYF. CDR3 DNA sequence: TGTGCCAGCTCACCGGTAGGGATTGGATTAGGTTACGAGCAGTACTTC.

V gene TRBV20-1 combines with J gene TRBJ1-5; D remains ambiguous. The CDR3 consists of 13 residues. CDR1 is DFQATT, CDR2 SNEGSKA, per germline (reference sequence). Trimming pared 3 bases from V and 5 bases from J, leaving 11 bases between. The CDR3 region has the DNA TGCAGTGCTAGCATGGGGAGGGATCAGCCCCAGCATTTT. It codes for CSASMGRDQPQHF.

This clonotype appeared a few times. CDR3 DNA sequence: TGCGCCAGCGGGGGCTTTAACTATGGCTACACCTTC. It translates to CASGGFNYGYTF. J is TRBJ1-2 and V is TRBV5-1; maybe TRBD1 (6 bases). The ends were cut back, 7 bases at V and 1 base at J, with 8 bases in the middle. The CDR3 runs 12 residues. Germline loops: CDR1 SGHRS, CDR2 YFSETQ.

This clonotype showed up many times. The chain recombines TRBV20-1 with TRBJ2-7; 12 nucleotides match TRBD2. This CDR3 is 14 amino acids long. CDR1 is DFQATT, CDR2 SNEGSKA, per germline (reference sequence). Trimming at V came to 5 bases and at J to 7 bases, leaving 9 bases not matched to a gene. Here the CDR3 DNA reads TGCAGTGCTGAAAGACTAGCGGGAGTAGGTGAGCAGTACTTC. This sequence encodes CSAERLAGVGEQYF.

The sample holds many counts of this clonotype. The V and J genes are TRBV2 and TRBJ2-1; weak D call: TRBD1 (5 bases). With 10 bases removed from V and 2 bases from J, the gap between germline ends came to 15 bases. CDR1 is SNHLY and CDR2 is FYNNEI in the germline V gene. CDR3 length: 14 amino acids. The DNA of the CDR3 is TGTGCCACCACAAGACAGCCCACCTACAATGAGCAGTTCTTC. Encoded protein: CATTRQPTYNEQFF.

CDR3 nucleotide sequence: TGTGCCAGCAAAAGGGACGGGACAGACTACGAGCAGTACTTC. It encodes CASKRDGTDYEQYF. The V gene is TRBV6-2 or TRBV6-3, the J gene TRBJ2-7; 7 bases are a match to TRBD1. The CDR3 is 14 residues long. CDR1 is MNHEY and CDR2 is SVGEGT in the germline V gene. V was pared by 7 bases and J by 3 bases, with 9 bases of the junction left unmatched.

V usage is TRBV25-1 and J usage is TRBJ2-3, with unresolved D. CDR1 is MGHDK, CDR2 SYGVNS, per germline. CDR3 length equals 14 residues. V lost 0 bases and J lost 5, with 9 bases in between. CDR3 sequence: CASSEYRVQDTQYF. CDR3 bases: TGTGCCAGCAGTGAATATAGGGTCCAAGATACGCAGTATTTT.

In its sample, this clonotype was seen a few times. The chain links TRBV20-1 to TRBJ1-6; D not resolved. The CDR3 runs to 15 residues. Looked up from germline, CDR1 is DFQATT and CDR2 is SNEGSKA (reference sequence). The V end lost 1 base, the J end lost 5 bases, and 12 bases lay between the germline ends. For the CDR3, the DNA is TGCAGTGCTAGAGGATCGGACGCAAATAATTCACCCCTCCACTTT. As protein: CSARGSDANNSPLHF.

Remarks on this clonotype: Just one base apart from a much larger clone, this may be a read error. The CDR3 does not close with the conserved phenylalanine or tryptophan, likely indicating a read error. The chain recombines TRBV27 with TRBJ2-7, with TRBD1 matching over 8 bases. CDR3 length equals 15 residues. V trimming: 4 bases; J trimming: 7 bases; junction bases outside the gene matches: 12. The germline V gene encodes CDR1 MNHEY and CDR2 SMNVEV (reference sequence). In DNA, the CDR3 is TGTGCCAGCAGTTCGACCGGGACAGGAATAAGGGAGCAGTACCTC. This translates into CASSSTGTGIREQYL.

This clonotype was observed a few times. The chain uses TRBV4-1 and TRBJ2-1; 7 bases agree with TRBD2. V gave up 5 bases and J gave up 3 bases; unmatched junction bases: 19. Germline V gene data show CDR1 as MGHRA and CDR2 as YSYEKL. This CDR3 is built from 19 residues. As DNA, the CDR3 is TGCGCCAGCAGCTCTTCAGTGCGGGAGAAATCCTTTTTCTACAATGAGCAGTTCTTC. Translating gives CASSSSVREKSFFYNEQFF.

This chain uses TRBV2 with TRBJ2-3; tentatively, D is TRBD1 or TRBD2 (5 bases each). Germline values: CDR1 SNHLY, CDR2 FYNNEI. The CDR3 contains 16 residues. Deletions cut 5 bases from V and 1 base from J, with 16 bases between. CDR3 amino acids: CASSYLSRGGTDTQYF. The CDR3 DNA sequence: TGTGCCAGCAGTTACCTTTCGAGGGGCGGCACAGATACGCAGTATTTT.

The V gene is TRBV27, the J gene TRBJ2-2; either TRBD1 or TRBD2 may supply D (5 bases each). Germline CDR1 is MNHEY and CDR2 is SMNVEV (reference sequence). The CDR3 has 13 amino acids. V was clipped by 5 bases and J by 14 bases, with 18 bases between them. CDR3 sequence: CASSRTRGEGLFF. CDR3 DNA sequence: TGTGCCAGCAGTCGGACAAGGGGTGAGGGACTGTTTTTT.

At least ten counts were recorded for this clonotype. The CDR3, as DNA: TGCAGTGCTAGAGATATAACAGGGGGCTCCTACGAGCAGTACTTC. Its translation is CSARDITGGSYEQYF. The chain links TRBV20-1 to TRBJ2-7, with 8 positions matching TRBD1. The CDR3 has 15 residues. After removal of 0 bases from V and 0 bases from J, the junction contained 4 bases not matched to a gene. CDR1 is DFQATT and CDR2 is SNEGSKA in the germline V gene (reference sequence).

Notes on this clonotype: This may be a read error, as it is one base from a much larger clone. The rearrangement uses TRBV7-9 and TRBJ2-1; possibly TRBD1 for D (5 bases). The CDR3 extends over 12 amino acids. Germline-derived CDR1 and CDR2 are SEHNR and FQNEAQ (reference sequence). The CDR3 DNA sequence: TGTGCCAGCAGCCGAGGACAACTACAGCAGATCTTC. Translating it yields CASSRGQLQQIF. Full variable domain (outside the CDR3, taken from reference TRBV7-9 and TRBJ2-1): DTGVSQNPRHKITKRGQNVTFRCDPISEHNRLYWYRQTLGQGPEFLTYFQNEAQLEKSRLLSDRFSAERPKGSFSTLEIQRTEQGDSAMYLCASSRGQLQQIFGPGTRLTVL.

This clonotype was recorded many times. V usage is TRBV11-2 and J usage is TRBJ2-1; the D call may be TRBD1 or TRBD2 (5 bases each). The V and J ends lost 5 bases and 5 bases respectively, with 16 bases between them. In germline, CDR1 is SGHAT, CDR2 FQNNGV. The length of the CDR3 is 15 residues. The CDR3 loop is CASSPWGTANNEQFF. The CDR3 DNA sequence: TGTGCCAGCAGCCCCTGGGGGACCGCGAACAATGAGCAGTTCTTC. The full variable domain, in which reference TRBV11-2 and TRBJ2-1 provide the parts outside the CDR3, is EAGVAQSPRYKIIEKRQSVAFWCNPISGHATLYWYQQILGQGPKLLIQFQNNGVVDDSQLPKDRFSAERLKGVDSTLKIQPAKLEDSAVYLCASSPWGTANNEQFFGPGTRLTVL.

This clonotype came up many times. The J gene is TRBJ2-1, the V gene TRBV7-2; TRBD1 matches at 10 bases. The J segment lost 4 bases and the V segment lost 5 bases, leaving 8 bases of the junction unmatched. The CDR3 contains 16 residues. Germline V gene sequence: CDR1 SGHTA, CDR2 FQGNSA. CDR3 coding DNA: TGTGCCAGCAGCCCTAGGAAGGGACAGGGGTACAATGAGCAGTTCTTC. This gives the protein CASSPRKGQGYNEQFF.

This clonotype has ten or more counts. The chain carries TRBV11-1 and TRBJ1-2; 7 nucleotides match TRBD1. Germline V gene data show CDR1 as SGHAT and CDR2 as FQDESV (reference sequence). This CDR3 is 15 amino acids long. V shed 5 bases, J shed 2 bases, and the junction held 8 bases outside the gene matches. The DNA of the CDR3 is TGTGCCAGCAGCCACGAGGGGGCGAGAAACTATGGCTACACCTTC. This sequence encodes CASSHEGARNYGYTF. Drawing the rest from reference TRBV11-1 and TRBJ1-2, the complete variable domain is EAEVAQSPRYKITEKSQAVAFWCDPISGHATLYWYRQILGQGPELLVQFQDESVVDDSQLPKDRFSAERLKGVDSTLKIQPAELGDSAMYLCASSHEGARNYGYTFGSGTRLTVV.

This clonotype was counted ten times or more. The chain uses TRBV11-2 and TRBJ1-1; 8 bases map to TRBD1. CDR1 is SGHAT and CDR2 is FQNNGV in the germline V gene. The CDR3 contains 15 residues. V trimming: 4 bases; J trimming: 4 bases; junction bases outside the gene matches: 8. The CDR3 sequence: CASSSGPGGLTEAFF. CDR3 coding DNA: TGTGCCAGCAGCTCTGGACCAGGGGGCCTCACTGAAGCTTTCTTT.

A few counts support this clonotype. The genes are TRBV20-1 and TRBJ1-1, with 8 bases identical to TRBD1. The CDR3 spans 14 residues. Germline loops: CDR1 DFQATT, CDR2 SNEGSKA (reference sequence). The ends lost 3 bases at V and 4 bases at J; junction bases unmatched: 7. CDR3 residues: CSASGGQAITEAFF. CDR3 nucleotide sequence: TGCAGTGCTAGCGGGGGACAGGCAATCACTGAAGCTTTCTTT.